This T cell receptor beta chain was identified in a study of memory CD4+ T cells and cytomegalovirus serostatus. Sequencing was performed with immunoSEQ multiplex PCR; in TCRdb, only in-frame clones are kept and a portion is missing. Here the sample spans 45,000 to 55,000 clones, roughly four fifths being singletons. The sort gate was single viable CD3+CD4+CD8-CD45RO+ cells for memory CD4+ T cells. This CDR3 region has 16 residues. V lost 1 base to trimming and J lost 7 bases; unmatched junction nucleotides: 7. The V gene's germline CDR1 is LNHNV and CDR2 YYDKDF (reference sequence). The sample was memory CD4+ T cells from blood. The TCR originated in an adult in good health and CMV-seronegative. The genes are TRBV15 and TRBJ1-4; 9 nucleotides line up with TRBD1. DNA for the CDR3: TGTGCCACCAGCAGAGGTGGGACAGGGTCATCTGAAAAACTGTTTTTT. Translation: CATSRGGTGSSEKLFF.